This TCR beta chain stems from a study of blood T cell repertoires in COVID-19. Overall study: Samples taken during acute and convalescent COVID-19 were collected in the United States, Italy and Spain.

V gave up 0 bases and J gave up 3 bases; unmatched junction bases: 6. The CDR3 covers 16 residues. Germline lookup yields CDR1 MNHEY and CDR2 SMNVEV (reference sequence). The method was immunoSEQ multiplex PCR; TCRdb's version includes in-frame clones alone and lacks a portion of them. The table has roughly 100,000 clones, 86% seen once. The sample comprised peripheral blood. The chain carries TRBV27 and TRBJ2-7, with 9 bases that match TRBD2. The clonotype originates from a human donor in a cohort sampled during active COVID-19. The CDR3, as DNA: TGTGCCAGCAGTTTATCGAAAGGGACTAGCAACTACGAGCAGTACTTC. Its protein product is CASSLSKGTSNYEQYF.